The 15 T cell receptor beta chains below all came from one sample that was sequenced in a study of OX40 agonist ivuxolimab in advanced cancers. The library was produced with the immunoSEQ multiplex PCR assay. TCRdb holds this immuneACCESS table with in-frame rearrangements only. Some clones are missing; in checked studies, unresolved V genes explain under half, and the rest has no known cause. For this sample the table gives some 70,000 clones, of which 65% to 90% were detected only once. Of the sample, approximately 1.4% is held by the ten largest clones. The sequences come from CD4+ or CD8+ T cells sorted from blood, collected in a trial of the OX40 agonist ivuxolimab. The origin of the receptors is an adult with an advanced solid tumor such as melanoma, head and neck, liver or kidney cancer.

CDR3 sequence: CASSEVWGASNQPQHF. CDR3 coding DNA: TGTGCCAGCAGTGAAGTTTGGGGGGCCAGCAATCAGCCCCAGCATTTT. V is TRBV2 and J is TRBJ1-5; a weak D match, TRBD1 (6 bases). Germline loops: CDR1 SNHLY, CDR2 FYNNEI. There are 16 residues in the CDR3. V lost 1 base and J 1 base, leaving 11 bases between the germline ends.

The chain is built from TRBV9 and TRBJ1-2; no firm D call. The CDR3 runs 12 residues. Germline assignment: CDR1 SGDLS and CDR2 YYNGEE. V was pared by 5 bases and J by 8 bases, with 13 bases between. In DNA, the CDR3 is TGTGCCAGCAGACACGACGCGGGCGGCTACACCTTC. Amino acid sequence: CASRHDAGGYTF.

The V and J genes are TRBV11-2 and TRBJ2-5; possibly TRBD1 or TRBD2 for D (5 bases each). The germline CDR1 and CDR2 sequences are SGHAT and FQNNGV. V was shortened by 1 base and J by 0 bases, with 9 bases between the two germline ends. This CDR3 region has 15 residues. CDR3 nucleotide sequence: TGTGCCAGCAGCTTAGGGGACCCGTACCAAGAGACCCAGTACTTC. This translates into CASSLGDPYQETQYF.

J is TRBJ1-4 and V is TRBV28; D is perhaps TRBD1 (5 bases). Trimming took 9 bases from V and 2 from J, leaving 10 bases between them. This CDR3 contains 13 residues. Germline CDR1 reads MDHEN; CDR2 reads SYDVKM. In nucleotides, the CDR3 is TGTGCCAGTAACGGGGCGACTAATGAAAAACTGTTTTTT. Translated: CASNGATNEKLFF.

The chain joins TRBV7-9 to TRBJ1-6; D is perhaps TRBD1 (5 bases). V lost 5 bases and J 7 bases, leaving 15 bases between the germline ends. Looked up from germline, CDR1 is SEHNR and CDR2 is FQNEAQ (reference sequence). CDR3 length: 15 amino acids. The CDR3 loop is CASSRDGLRNSPLHF. The CDR3 bases are TGTGCCAGCAGCCGGGACGGGCTGAGGAATTCACCCCTCCACTTT.

The chain carries TRBV19 and TRBJ2-2, with 8 bases that match TRBD2. Per germline, CDR1 LNHDA and CDR2 SQIVND (reference sequence). There are 16 residues in the CDR3. Trimming cost V 3 bases and J 1 base; bases outside gene matches: 4. The CDR3 here is CASSITAGVNTGELFF. The DNA for the CDR3 is TGTGCCAGTAGTATCACAGCGGGGGTGAACACCGGGGAGCTGTTTTTT.

The rearrangement joins TRBV18 to TRBJ2-5; no clear D gene. This CDR3 spans 13 amino acids. Germline V gene data show CDR1 as KGHSH and CDR2 as LQKENI. V lost 0 bases, J lost 1 base, and 3 bases lay in between. This CDR3 is CASSPPSQETQYF. The CDR3 bases are TGTGCCAGCTCACCACCGAGCCAAGAGACCCAGTACTTC. The full variable domain, rest sourced from reference TRBV18 and TRBJ2-5, is NAGVMQNPRHLVRRRGQEARLRCSPMKGHSHVYWYRQLPEEGLKFMVYLQKENIIDESGMPKERFSAEFPKEGPSILRIQQVVRGDSAAYFCASSPPSQETQYFGPGTRLLVL.

The V call is TRBV6-1, the J call TRBJ2-2, with 7 bases fitting TRBD1. V lost 7 bases and J lost 4; bases outside the gene matches: 6. This CDR3 region has 14 residues. Germline V gene lookup returns CDR1 MNHNS and CDR2 SASEGT. The CDR3 DNA reads as TGTGCCAGCAAAGACAGGGCCGCCACCGGGGAGCTGTTTTTT. It codes for CASKDRAATGELFF.

The chain links TRBV7-2 to TRBJ2-7; the match to TRBD2 covers 7 bases. CDR1 is SGHTA and CDR2 is FQGNSA in the germline V gene. The CDR3 is 15 residues long. The J segment lost 2 bases and the V segment lost 2 bases, leaving 6 bases of the junction unmatched. In nucleotides, the CDR3 is TGTGCCAGCAGCTTAACGCCTAGCGGTCCCTACGAGCAGTACTTC. Translation: CASSLTPSGPYEQYF.

This chain links TRBV5-1 with TRBJ1-3; D gene ambiguous. V lost 0 bases and J 0 bases, leaving 7 bases between the germline ends. In germline, CDR1 is SGHRS, CDR2 YFSETQ. CDR3 length equals 15 residues. The CDR3 coding sequence is TGCGCCAGCAGCTTGGCGTCCTTCTCTGGAAACACCATATATTTT. This translates into CASSLASFSGNTIYF.

This sequence joins TRBV2 and TRBJ2-1; the match to TRBD2 covers 13 bases. This CDR3 is 17 amino acids long. From germline, CDR1 is SNHLY and CDR2 FYNNEI. V was clipped by 5 bases and J by 3 bases; unmatched bases: 7. Here the CDR3 reads CASSTSGGGRDYNEQFF. As DNA, the CDR3 is TGTGCCAGCAGTACTAGCGGGGGGGGTCGCGACTACAATGAGCAGTTCTTC.

The V and J genes are TRBV4-1 and TRBJ1-1; 9 bases are shared with TRBD1. Per germline, CDR1 MGHRA and CDR2 YSYEKL. This CDR3 is 17 amino acids long. The junction had 8 bases not matched to a gene; V was cut back by 3 bases and J by 0 bases. In nucleotides, the CDR3 is TGCGCCAGCAGCCATTCTGGGGACAGGGTTTTGAACACTGAAGCTTTCTTT. Protein product: CASSHSGDRVLNTEAFF.

The chain joins TRBV7-2 to TRBJ2-2; no clear D. The CDR3 sequence is 16 residues long. The germline CDR1 and CDR2 sequences are SGHTA and FQGNSA. Trimming pared 1 base from V and 6 bases from J, leaving 15 bases between. The CDR3 DNA is TGTGCCAGCAGCTTAGGGAGCGCCCGTAAGGCCGGGGAGCTGTTTTTT. It encodes CASSLGSARKAGELFF.

This chain links TRBV5-8 with TRBJ1-5, with D uncertain. Trimming cost V 0 bases and J 5 bases, with 12 bases left between them. The CDR3 is 15 residues long. Germline CDR1 SGHTS, CDR2 YDEGEE. CDR3 sequence reads: CASSLVGNLHQPQHF. CDR3 bases: TGTGCCAGCAGCTTGGTAGGTAACCTTCATCAGCCCCAGCATTTT.

The chain employs TRBV30 and TRBJ1-5, with D possibly TRBD1 on 6 matching bases. V was shortened by 2 bases and J by 4 bases, with 15 bases between the two germline ends. Germline V gene data show CDR1 as GTSNPN and CDR2 as SVGIG (reference sequence). The CDR3 extends over 15 amino acids. CDR3 protein: CAWSRGGTQNQPQHF. DNA of the CDR3: TGTGCCTGGAGTAGGGGCGGGACACAAAATCAGCCCCAGCATTTT.